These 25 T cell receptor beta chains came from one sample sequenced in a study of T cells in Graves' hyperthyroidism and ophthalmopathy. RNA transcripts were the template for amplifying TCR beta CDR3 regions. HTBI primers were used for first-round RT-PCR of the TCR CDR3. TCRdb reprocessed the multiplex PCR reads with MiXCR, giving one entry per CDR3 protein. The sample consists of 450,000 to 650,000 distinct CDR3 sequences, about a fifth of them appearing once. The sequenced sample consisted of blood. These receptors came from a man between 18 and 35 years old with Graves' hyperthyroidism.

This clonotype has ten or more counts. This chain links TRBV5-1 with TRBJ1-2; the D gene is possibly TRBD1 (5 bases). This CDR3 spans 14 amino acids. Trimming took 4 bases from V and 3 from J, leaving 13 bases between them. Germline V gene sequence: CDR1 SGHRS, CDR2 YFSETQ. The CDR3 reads CASSPVGGDYGYTF. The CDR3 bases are TGCGCCAGCAGCCCCGTTGGGGGGGACTATGGCTACACCTTC.

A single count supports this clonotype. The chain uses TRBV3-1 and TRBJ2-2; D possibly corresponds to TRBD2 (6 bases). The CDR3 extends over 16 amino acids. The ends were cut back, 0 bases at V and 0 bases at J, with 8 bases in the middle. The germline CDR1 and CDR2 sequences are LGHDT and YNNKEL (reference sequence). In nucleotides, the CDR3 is TGTGCCAGCAGCCAAGAGGAGGGGCCGAACACCGGGGAGCTGTTTTTT. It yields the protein CASSQEEGPNTGELFF.

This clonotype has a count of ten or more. The CDR3 spells CATVRSIHSNQPQHF. CDR3 nucleotide sequence: TGTGCCACCGTGAGGAGCATACATAGCAATCAGCCCCAGCATTTT. This chain links TRBV10-3 with TRBJ1-5; D gene ambiguous. V was cut by 10 bases and J by 0 bases, with 16 bases left in between. This CDR3 spans 15 amino acids. Germline CDR1 is ENHRY and CDR2 is SYGVKD.

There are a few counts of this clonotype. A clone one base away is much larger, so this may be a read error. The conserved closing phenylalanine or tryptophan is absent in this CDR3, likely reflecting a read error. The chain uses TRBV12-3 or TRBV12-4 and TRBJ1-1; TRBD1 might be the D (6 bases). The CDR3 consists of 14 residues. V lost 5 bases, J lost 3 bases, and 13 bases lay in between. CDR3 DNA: TGTGCCAGCAGTGTGGGGGGCCCGGACACTGAAGCTTTCTCT. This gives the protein CASSVGGPDTEAFS.

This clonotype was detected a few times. CDR3 nucleotide sequence: TGTGCCAGCAGCTTAGAGGTTTCGGGGATTAACGGGGAGCTGTTTTTT. Translated, it gives CASSLEVSGINGELFF. The J gene is TRBJ2-2, the V gene TRBV11-2, with a tentative D call TRBD2 (5 bases). The germline gives CDR1 SGHAT, CDR2 FQNNGV. The V gene lost 0 bases and the J gene lost 7 bases, with 15 bases spanning the gap. The CDR3 spans 16 residues.

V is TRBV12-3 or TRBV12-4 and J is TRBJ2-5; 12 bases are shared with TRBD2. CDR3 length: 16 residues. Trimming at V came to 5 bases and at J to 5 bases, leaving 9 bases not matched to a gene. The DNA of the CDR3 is TGTGCCAGCAGTCACCGACGACTAGCGGGAGAGGAGACCCAGTACTTC. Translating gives CASSHRRLAGEETQYF.

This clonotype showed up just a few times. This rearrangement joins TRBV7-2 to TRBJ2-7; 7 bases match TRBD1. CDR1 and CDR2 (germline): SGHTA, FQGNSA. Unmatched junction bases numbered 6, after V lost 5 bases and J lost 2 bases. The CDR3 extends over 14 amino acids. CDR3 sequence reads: CASSRQGPTYEQYF. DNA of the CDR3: TGTGCCAGCAGCCGACAGGGACCTACCTACGAGCAGTACTTC.

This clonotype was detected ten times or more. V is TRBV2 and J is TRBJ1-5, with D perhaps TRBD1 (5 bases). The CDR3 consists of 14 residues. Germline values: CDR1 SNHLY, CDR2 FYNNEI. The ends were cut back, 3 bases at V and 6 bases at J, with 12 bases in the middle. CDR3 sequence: CASSEEGRGQPQHF. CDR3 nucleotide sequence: TGTGCCAGCAGTGAGGAGGGGCGCGGTCAGCCCCAGCATTTT.

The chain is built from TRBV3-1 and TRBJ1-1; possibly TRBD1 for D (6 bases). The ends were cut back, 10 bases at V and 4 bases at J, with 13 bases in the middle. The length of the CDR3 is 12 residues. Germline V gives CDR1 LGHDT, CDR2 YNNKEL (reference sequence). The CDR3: CATRGSPTEAFF. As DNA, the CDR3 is TGTGCCACCAGGGGCTCCCCCACTGAAGCTTTCTTT.

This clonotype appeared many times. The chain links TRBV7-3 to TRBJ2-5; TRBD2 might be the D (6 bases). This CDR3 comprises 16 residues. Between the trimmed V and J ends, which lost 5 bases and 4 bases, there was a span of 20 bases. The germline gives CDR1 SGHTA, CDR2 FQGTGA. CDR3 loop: CASSPTVGGSVETQYF. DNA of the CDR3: TGTGCCAGCAGCCCCACTGTCGGGGGTTCCGTAGAGACCCAGTACTTC.

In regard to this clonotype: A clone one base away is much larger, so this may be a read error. As DNA, the CDR3 is TGTGCCACCAGCAGAGAAAGTCACAGGGCTTGCTTC. Amino acids: CATSRESHRACF. The chain couples TRBV15 to TRBJ1-2; the D gene is possibly TRBD1 (6 bases). Germline values: CDR1 LNHNV, CDR2 YYDKDF (reference sequence). CDR3 length: 12 residues.

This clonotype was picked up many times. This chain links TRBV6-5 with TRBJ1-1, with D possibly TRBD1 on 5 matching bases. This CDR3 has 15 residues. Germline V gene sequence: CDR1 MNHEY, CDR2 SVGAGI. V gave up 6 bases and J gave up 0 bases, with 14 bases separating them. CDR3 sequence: CASSPSGGVNTEAFF. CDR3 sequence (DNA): TGTGCCAGCAGCCCCTCAGGAGGGGTGAACACTGAAGCTTTCTTT.

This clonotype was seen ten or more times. In DNA form, the CDR3 reads TGTGCCAGCAGTCCTTCTTACAGTTATGGCTACACCTTC. Protein product: CASSPSYSYGYTF. The chain employs TRBV14 and TRBJ1-2; D is undetermined. The CDR3 sequence is 13 residues long. V lost 6 bases and J 5 bases, leaving 13 bases between the germline ends. CDR1 SGHDN and CDR2 FVKESK come from the germline V gene.

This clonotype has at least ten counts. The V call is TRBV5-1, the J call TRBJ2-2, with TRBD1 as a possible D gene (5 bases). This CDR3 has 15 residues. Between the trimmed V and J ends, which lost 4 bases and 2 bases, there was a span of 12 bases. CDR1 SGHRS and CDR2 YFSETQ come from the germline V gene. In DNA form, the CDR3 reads TGCGCCAGCAGCGGTAAAACAGGAAACACCGGGGAGCTGTTTTTT. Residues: CASSGKTGNTGELFF.

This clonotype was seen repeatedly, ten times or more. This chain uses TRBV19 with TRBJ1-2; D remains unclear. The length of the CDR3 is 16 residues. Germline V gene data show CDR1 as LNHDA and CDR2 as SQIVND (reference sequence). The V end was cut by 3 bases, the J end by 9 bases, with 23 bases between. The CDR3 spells CASSIGGADGLRSYTF. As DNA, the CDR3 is TGTGCCAGTAGTATTGGAGGAGCGGACGGGCTGCGAAGCTACACCTTC.

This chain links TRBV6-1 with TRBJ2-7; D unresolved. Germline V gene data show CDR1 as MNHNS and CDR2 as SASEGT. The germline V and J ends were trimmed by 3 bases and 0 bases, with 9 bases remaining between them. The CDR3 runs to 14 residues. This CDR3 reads CASSDQWSSYEQYF. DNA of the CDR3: TGTGCCAGCAGTGACCAGTGGAGCTCCTACGAGCAGTACTTC.

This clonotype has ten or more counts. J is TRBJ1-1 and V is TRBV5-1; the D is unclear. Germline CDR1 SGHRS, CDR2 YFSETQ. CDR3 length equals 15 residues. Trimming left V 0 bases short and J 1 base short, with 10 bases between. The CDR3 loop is CASSLGGRKNTEAFF. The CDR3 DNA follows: TGCGCCAGCAGCTTGGGAGGCAGGAAGAACACTGAAGCTTTCTTT.

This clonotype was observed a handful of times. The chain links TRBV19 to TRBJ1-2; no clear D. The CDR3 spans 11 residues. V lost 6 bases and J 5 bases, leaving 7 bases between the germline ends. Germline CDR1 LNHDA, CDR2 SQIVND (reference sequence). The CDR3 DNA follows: TGTGCCAGTAGAGGTCCTTATGGCTACACCTTC. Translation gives CASRGPYGYTF. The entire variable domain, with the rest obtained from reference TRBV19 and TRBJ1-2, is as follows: DGGITQSPKYLFRKEGQNVTLSCEQNLNHDAMYWYRQDPGQGLRLIYYSQIVNDFQKGDIAEGYSVSREKKESFPLTVTSAQKNPTAFYLCASRGPYGYTFGSGTRLTVV.

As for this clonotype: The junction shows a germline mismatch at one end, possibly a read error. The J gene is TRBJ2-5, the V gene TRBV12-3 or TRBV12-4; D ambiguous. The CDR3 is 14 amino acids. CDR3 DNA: TGTGCCAGCAGCTTAGGCCTACAAGGACGAGGCCAGTACTTC. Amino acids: CASSLGLQGRGQYF.

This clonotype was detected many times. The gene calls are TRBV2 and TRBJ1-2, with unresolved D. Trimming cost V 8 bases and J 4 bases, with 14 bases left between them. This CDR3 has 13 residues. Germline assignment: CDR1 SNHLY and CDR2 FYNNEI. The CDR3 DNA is TGTGCCAGCGAGACCGGTCCCTTCTATGGCTACACCTTC. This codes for CASETGPFYGYTF.

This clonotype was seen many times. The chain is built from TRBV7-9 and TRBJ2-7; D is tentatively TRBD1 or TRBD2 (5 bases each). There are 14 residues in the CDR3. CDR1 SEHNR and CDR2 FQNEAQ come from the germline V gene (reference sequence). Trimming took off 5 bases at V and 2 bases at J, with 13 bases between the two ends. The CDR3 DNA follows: TGTGCCAGCAGCCCTGAGGGACGCCCCTACGAGCAGTACTTC. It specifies CASSPEGRPYEQYF.

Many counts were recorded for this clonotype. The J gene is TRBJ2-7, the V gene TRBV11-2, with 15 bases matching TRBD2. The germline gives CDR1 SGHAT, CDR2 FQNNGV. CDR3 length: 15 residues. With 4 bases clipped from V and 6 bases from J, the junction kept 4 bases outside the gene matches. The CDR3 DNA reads TGTGCCAGCAGCTGGGGACTAGCGGGGGGAGGCGAGCAGTACTTC. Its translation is CASSWGLAGGGEQYF.

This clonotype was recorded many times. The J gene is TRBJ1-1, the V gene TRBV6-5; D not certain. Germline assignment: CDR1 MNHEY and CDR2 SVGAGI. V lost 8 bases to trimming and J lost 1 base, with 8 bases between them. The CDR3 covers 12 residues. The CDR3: CASYSANTEAFF. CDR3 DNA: TGTGCCAGCTATTCAGCGAACACTGAAGCTTTCTTT.

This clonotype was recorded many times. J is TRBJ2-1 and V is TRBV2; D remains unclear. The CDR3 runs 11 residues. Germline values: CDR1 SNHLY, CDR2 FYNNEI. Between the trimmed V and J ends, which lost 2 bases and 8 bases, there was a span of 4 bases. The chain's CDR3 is CASSEMYEQFF. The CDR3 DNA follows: TGTGCCAGCAGTGAAATGTATGAGCAGTTCTTC.

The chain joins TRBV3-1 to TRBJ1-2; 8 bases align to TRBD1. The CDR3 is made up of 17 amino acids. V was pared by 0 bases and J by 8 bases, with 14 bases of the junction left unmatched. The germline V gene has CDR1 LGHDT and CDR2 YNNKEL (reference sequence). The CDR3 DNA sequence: TGTGCCAGCAGCCAAGACCGAGCGGGGGGGCGGACAGGGGGCTACACCTTC. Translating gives CASSQDRAGGRTGGYTF.